This T cell receptor (beta chain) was captured by sequencing in a study of T cell responses to AZD1222 COVID-19 vaccine. This clone appeared once. This CDR3 is built from 16 residues. The germline V and J ends were trimmed by 4 bases and 3 bases, with 16 bases remaining between them. Germline CDR1 SNHLY, CDR2 FYNNEI. Measured with immunoSEQ multiplex PCR; TCRdb has only the in-frame clones, and not every one. Among about 67,000 clones listed, under 90% were seen once. The material was peripheral blood, obtained on day 0 of AZD1222 vaccination. The TCR was taken from an adult in good health. The chain is built from TRBV2 and TRBJ2-1, with D perhaps assigned TRBD1 or TRBD2 (5 bases each). The chain's CDR3 is CASSVFAGGRYNEQFF. CDR3 nucleotides: TGTGCCAGCAGTGTTTTTGCTGGGGGTCGCTACAATGAGCAGTTCTTC.